This T cell receptor (beta chain) was captured by sequencing in a study of T cells in severe cutaneous drug reactions (dated 2019 in TCRdb). Turning to the overall study: Recruitment took place between about 2010 and 2019, drawing patients from Taiwan, Thailand and a European registry network. Libraries were prepared using iRepertoire multiplex PCR, and a comparison was cited by the authors in which similar capture of abundant clonotypes was shown across iRepertoire and 5' RACE methods with or without UMI. The Naranjo algorithm and the ALDEN drug causality algorithm were used to assign the culprit drug. Bulk TCR sequencing was combined with single-cell sequencing, quantitative PCR validation, functional assays and transgenic mouse experiments. Enrollment was limited to patients whose SJS/TEN or DRESS diagnosis was probable or definite according to RegiSCAR criteria. Patients in either the acute or the recovery stage provided biological samples, such as blister fluids/cells and PBMC.

There are 15 amino acids in the CDR3, from cysteine to phenylalanine inclusive. No DNA is given. The germline V gene gives CDR1 as MDHEN and CDR2 as SYDVKM. About this clonotype itself: Its specific antigen is unknown.

The donors whose samples were sequenced had carbamazepine-induced Stevens-Johnson syndrome or toxic epidermal necrolysis (CBZ-SJS/TEN). Peripheral blood repertoires were obtained from CBZ-SJS/TEN patients of Han Chinese (roughly five) and European (about six) origin. To look for drug-specific clonotypes, next-generation sequencing was used to profile the T cell receptor repertoires of patients with drug-induced severe cutaneous adverse reactions. RNA was isolated either from blister cells of skin lesions or from peripheral blood mononuclear cells. Library preparation used the iRepertoire multiplex PCR system with TCR subtype-specific primers for both bulk and single-cell sequencing. Multiplex PCR with primers targeting V, D and J gene regions was used to generate bulk TCR beta libraries. Roughly 100-550 ng of RNA per sample served as input for bulk TCR library preparation. An Illumina MiSeq was used to sequence the bulk TCR beta amplicons. In the paper's pipeline: Quality control steps removed sample misassignments and low-quality sequencing reads. CDR3 was defined as the amino acids between the V-gene Y[YFLI]C motif and the J-segment [FW]GXGT motif. The IMGT database served as the reference for assigning TRBV and TRBJ genes and CDR3 clonotypes. For each sample, TRBV expression was normalized against the mean for the same gene in PBMC from over 35 healthy donors. Reprocessed by TCRdb, the reads give a single entry per CDR3 protein sequence, without DNA. The V and J calls, along with clone size, are taken from TCRdb and not from the paper's own processing. The sample table on file contains about 21,000 distinct CDR3 sequences. 7.5% of the sample lies in the top ten.

Study-wide conclusions, independent of this receptor: The authors stated that further study is still needed to find out whether the public TCR applies more generally to SJS/TEN caused by other drugs. CBZ-SJS/TEN patients showed strongly increased TRBV12-4 usage, with averages of roughly 30% in blister cells and around 5.3% in PBMC. A public TCRbeta CDR3, present at a mean of approximately 13% in all seven CBZ-SJS/TEN blister samples, was undetectable or scarce in PBMC from tolerant controls and healthy donors.

Sequenced sample: PBMCs. The TCR comes from a human donor with toxic epidermal necrolysis, a severe cutaneous drug reaction. The chain joins TRBV28 to TRBJ1-6; TCRdb outputs TRBD1, but without DNA this stays unchecked. The CDR3 corresponds to CASSVGGASRSPLHF.